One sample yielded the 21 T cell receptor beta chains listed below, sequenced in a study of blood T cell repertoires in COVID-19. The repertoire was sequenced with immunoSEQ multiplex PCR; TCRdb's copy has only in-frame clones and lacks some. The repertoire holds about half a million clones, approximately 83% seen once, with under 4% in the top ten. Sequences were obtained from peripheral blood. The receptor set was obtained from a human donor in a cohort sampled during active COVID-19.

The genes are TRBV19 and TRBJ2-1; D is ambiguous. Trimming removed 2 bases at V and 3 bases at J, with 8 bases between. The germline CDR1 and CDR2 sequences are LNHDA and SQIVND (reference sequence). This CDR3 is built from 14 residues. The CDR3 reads CASSISSIYNEQFF. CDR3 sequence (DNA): TGTGCCAGTAGTATATCAAGCATCTACAATGAGCAGTTCTTC.

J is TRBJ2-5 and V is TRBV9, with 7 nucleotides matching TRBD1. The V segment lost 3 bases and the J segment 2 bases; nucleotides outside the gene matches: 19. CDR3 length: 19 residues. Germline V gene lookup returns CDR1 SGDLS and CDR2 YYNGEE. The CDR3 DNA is TGTGCCAGCAGCGGACGCCCCACACCGGGACAGATGATTCAAGAGACCCAGTACTTC. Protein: CASSGRPTPGQMIQETQYF.

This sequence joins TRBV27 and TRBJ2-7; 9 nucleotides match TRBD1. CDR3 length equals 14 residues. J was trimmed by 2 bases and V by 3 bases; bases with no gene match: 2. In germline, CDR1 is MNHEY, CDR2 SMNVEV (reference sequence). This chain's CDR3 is CASSFRTGAYEQYF. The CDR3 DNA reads TGTGCCAGCAGTTTTAGGACAGGGGCCTACGAGCAGTACTTC.

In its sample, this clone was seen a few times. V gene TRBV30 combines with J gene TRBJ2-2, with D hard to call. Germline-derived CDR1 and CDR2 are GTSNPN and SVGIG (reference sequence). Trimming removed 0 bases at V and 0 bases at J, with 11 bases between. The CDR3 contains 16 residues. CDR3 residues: CAWSVSSPANTGELFF. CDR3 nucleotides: TGTGCCTGGAGTGTTAGCAGCCCCGCGAACACCGGGGAGCTGTTTTTT. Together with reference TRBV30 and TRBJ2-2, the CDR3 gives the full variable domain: SQTIHQWPATLVQPVGSPLSLECTVEGTSNPNLYWYRQAAGRGLQLLFYSVGIGQISSEVPQNLSASRPQDRQFILSSKKLLLSDSGFYLCAWSVSSPANTGELFFGEGSRLTVL.

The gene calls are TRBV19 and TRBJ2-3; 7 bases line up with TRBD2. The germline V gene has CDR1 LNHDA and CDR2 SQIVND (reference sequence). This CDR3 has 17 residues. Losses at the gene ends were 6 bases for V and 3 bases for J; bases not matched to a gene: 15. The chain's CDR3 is CASRTAREGVWTDTQYF. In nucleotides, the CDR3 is TGTGCCAGTAGAACGGCGAGGGAGGGAGTGTGGACAGATACGCAGTATTTT.

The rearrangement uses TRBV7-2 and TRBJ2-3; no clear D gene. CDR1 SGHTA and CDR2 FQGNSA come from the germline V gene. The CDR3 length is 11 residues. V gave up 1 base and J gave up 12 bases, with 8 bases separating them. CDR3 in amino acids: CASSLGASQYF. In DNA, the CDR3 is TGTGCCAGCAGCTTAGGGGCCAGTCAGTATTTT.

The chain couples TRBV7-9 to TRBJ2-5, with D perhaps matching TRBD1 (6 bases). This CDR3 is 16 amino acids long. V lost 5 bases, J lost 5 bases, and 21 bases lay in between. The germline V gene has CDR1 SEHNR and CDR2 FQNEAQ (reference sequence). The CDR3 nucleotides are TGTGCCAGCAGCCCAGGGGTAGCCGCTAGTGGGGAGACCCAGTACTTC. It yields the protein CASSPGVAASGETQYF.

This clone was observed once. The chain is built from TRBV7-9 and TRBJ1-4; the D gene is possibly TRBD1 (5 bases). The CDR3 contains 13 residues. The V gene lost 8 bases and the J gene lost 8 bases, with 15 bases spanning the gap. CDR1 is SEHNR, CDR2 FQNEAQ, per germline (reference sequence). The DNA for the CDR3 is TGTGCCAGCCGTGGGGCGGGGTTAGAAAAACTGTTTTTT. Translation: CASRGAGLEKLFF.

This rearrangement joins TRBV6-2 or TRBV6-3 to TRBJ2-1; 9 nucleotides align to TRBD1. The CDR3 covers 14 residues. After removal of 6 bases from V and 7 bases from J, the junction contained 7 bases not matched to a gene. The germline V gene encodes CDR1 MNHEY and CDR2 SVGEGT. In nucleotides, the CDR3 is TGTGCCAGCAGCAGGACAGGGGAAGAAAATGAGCAGTTCTTC. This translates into CASSRTGEENEQFF.

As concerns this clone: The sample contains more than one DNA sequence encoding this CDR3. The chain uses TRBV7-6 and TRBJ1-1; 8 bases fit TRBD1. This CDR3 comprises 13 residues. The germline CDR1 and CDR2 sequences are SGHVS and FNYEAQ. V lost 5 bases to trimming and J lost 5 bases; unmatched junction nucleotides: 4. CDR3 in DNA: TGTGCCAGCAGCCCCCGACAGGGGACTGAAGCTTTCTTT. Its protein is CASSPRQGTEAFF.

The CDR3: CASSLLAGVLNEQFF. The CDR3 coding sequence is TGTGCCAGTAGCCTACTAGCGGGAGTTCTCAATGAGCAGTTCTTC. The rearrangement uses TRBV19 and TRBJ2-1; 11 positions agree with TRBD2. CDR3 length equals 15 residues. Germline CDR1 and CDR2: LNHDA and SQIVND (reference sequence). After removal of 6 bases from V and 6 bases from J, the junction contained 7 bases not matched to a gene.

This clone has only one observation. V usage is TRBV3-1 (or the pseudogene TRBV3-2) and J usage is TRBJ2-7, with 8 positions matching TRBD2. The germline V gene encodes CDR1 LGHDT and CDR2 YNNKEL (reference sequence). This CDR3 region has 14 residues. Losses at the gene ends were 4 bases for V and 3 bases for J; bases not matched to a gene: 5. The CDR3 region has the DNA TGTGCCAGCAGCCCGGGAGGGGGGCGCTACGAGCAGTACTTC. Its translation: CASSPGGGRYEQYF.

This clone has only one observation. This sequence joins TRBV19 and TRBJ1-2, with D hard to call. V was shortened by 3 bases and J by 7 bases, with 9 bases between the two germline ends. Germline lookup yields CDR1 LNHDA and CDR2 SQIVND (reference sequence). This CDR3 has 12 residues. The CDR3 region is CASSIGGFGYTF. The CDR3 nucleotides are TGTGCCAGTAGTATCGGAGGGTTTGGCTACACCTTC.

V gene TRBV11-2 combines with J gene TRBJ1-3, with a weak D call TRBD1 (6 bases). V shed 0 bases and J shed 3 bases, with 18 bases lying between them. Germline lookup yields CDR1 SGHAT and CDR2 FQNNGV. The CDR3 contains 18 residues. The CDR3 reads CASSLEVGGGASGNTIYF. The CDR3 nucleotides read TGTGCCAGCAGCTTAGAGGTCGGCGGGGGCGCGAGTGGAAACACCATATATTTT.

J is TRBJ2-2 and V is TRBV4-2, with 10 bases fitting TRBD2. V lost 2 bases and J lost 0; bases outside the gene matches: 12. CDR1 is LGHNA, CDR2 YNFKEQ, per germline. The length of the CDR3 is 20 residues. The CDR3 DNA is TGTGCCAGCAGCCAACGAGGGCTAGCGGGAGTCCCCGCGAACACCGGGGAGCTGTTTTTT. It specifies CASSQRGLAGVPANTGELFF.

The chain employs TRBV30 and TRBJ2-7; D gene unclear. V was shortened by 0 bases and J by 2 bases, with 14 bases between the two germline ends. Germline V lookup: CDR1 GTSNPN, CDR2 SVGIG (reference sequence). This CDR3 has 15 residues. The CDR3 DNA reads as TGTGCCTGGAGTGTCTCCAGCCCAGGTCCCTACGAGCAGTACTTC. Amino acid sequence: CAWSVSSPGPYEQYF.

CDR3: CSVVGGGEAFF. CDR3 DNA: TGCAGCGTTGTTGGGGGCGGTGAAGCTTTCTTT. The V gene is TRBV29-1, the J gene TRBJ1-1; D is possibly TRBD1 (6 bases). This CDR3 has 11 amino acids. V was pared by 4 bases and J by 7 bases, with 10 bases between. Germline V gene data show CDR1 as SQVTM and CDR2 as ANQGSEA.

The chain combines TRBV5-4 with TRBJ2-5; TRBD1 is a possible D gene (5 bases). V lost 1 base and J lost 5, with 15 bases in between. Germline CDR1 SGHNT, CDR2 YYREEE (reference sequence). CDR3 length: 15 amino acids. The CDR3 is CASSLYRTPLETQYF. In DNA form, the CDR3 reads TGTGCCAGCAGCTTGTATCGGACACCTTTGGAGACCCAGTACTTC.

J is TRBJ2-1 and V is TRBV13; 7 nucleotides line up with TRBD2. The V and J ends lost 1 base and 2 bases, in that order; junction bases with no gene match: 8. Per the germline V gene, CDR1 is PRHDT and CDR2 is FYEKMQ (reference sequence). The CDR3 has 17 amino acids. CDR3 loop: CASSLAGGGAPYNEQFF. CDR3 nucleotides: TGTGCCAGCAGCTTAGCTGGGGGAGGGGCCCCCTACAATGAGCAGTTCTTC.

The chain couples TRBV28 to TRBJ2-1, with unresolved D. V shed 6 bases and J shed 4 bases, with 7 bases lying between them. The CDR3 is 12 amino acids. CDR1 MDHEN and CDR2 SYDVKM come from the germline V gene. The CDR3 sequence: CASSLVYNEQFF. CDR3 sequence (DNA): TGTGCCAGCAGCCTTGTTTACAATGAGCAGTTCTTC.

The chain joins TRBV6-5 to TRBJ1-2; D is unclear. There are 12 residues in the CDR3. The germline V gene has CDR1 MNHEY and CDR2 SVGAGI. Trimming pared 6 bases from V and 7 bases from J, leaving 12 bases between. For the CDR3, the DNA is TGTGCCAGCAGCTCCGCAGAGCGTGGCTACACCTTC. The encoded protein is CASSSAERGYTF.